The following is a TCR beta chain sequence with its context. Relative to the germline gene, one junction end is altered; a read error may explain this. The time point: patch test 1, 2 weeks after DPC sensitization. Treatment reported: therapeutic diphenylcyclopropenone sensitization with weekly scalp DPC. These data belong to a study of human T cells and chemical hapten exposure. Germline lookup yields CDR1 SGHTA and CDR2 FQGNSA. The CDR3 extends over 15 amino acids. MiXCR, applied by TCRdb to the RACE reads, yields one record per CDR3 protein. Among more than 90,000 distinct CDR3 sequences, under 12% were seen once, and the ten largest hold approximately 2.2%.

This receptor was taken from a man in his forties with alopecia areata. Some clones in this sample may be carry-over from other donors' samples. The V gene is TRBV7-2, the J gene TRBJ1-2; 8 bases are a match to TRBD1. Sequencing was performed on whole blood, taken in connection with sensitization to the hapten diphenylcyclopropenone (DPC). CDR3 loop: CASSSLVQGAHGYNF. For the CDR3, the DNA is TGTGCCAGCAGCTCCCTTGTCCAGGGGGCGCATGGCTACAACTTC.